This T cell receptor (beta chain) came from a study of Ad26.COV2.S vaccination and SARS-CoV-2 variants. Sample treatment: some 20 received Ad26.COV2.S at low or high dose, single or two shots; several received placebo; per-sample allocation not given. At day 63 after the first vaccine or placebo injection, samples were drawn. Study outcomes and limitations: Responses of T cells in total may have been underestimated by the TCR breadth and depth analyses. Vaccinees showed greater spike-specific TCR breadth than placebo recipients. Vaccine and placebo recipients had comparable breadth of non-spike TCRs. Reported findings describe substantial breadth in spike-specific CD8+ and CD4+ T cell responses following vaccination.

The data were produced by immunoSEQ multiplex PCR, yet TCRdb's version contains in-frame clones alone and is incomplete. Of around 300,000 clones listed, 88% were seen once; the top ten hold 6.4%. The CDR3 sequence is 15 residues long. CDR1 LGHDT and CDR2 YNNKEL come from the germline V gene (reference sequence). Trimming at V came to 0 bases and at J to 8 bases, leaving 3 bases not matched to a gene. In its sample, this clone was seen once. Its target is unknown. The sample here was peripheral blood, taken in a trial of Ad26.COV2.S vaccine versus placebo. The receptor was isolated from a person between 18 and 65 years old who received the Ad26.COV2.S COVID-19 vaccine or a placebo. The rearrangement uses TRBV3-1 (or the pseudogene TRBV3-2) and TRBJ1-4, with 10 positions matching TRBD1. CDR3 nucleotides: TGTGCCAGCAGCCAAGAAAGGACAGGGGGAGAAAAACTGTTTTTT. Protein: CASSQERTGGEKLFF.